This T cell receptor (beta chain) was captured by sequencing in a study of vaccination and CD4 T cells after COVID-19. Documented treatment: approximately 9-day PBMC culture with coronavirus spike peptide pools or control peptides (ViraFEST assay). Investigators obtained the unexposed donor's CD4+ T cells before the COVID-19 pandemic (2011-2018). An Oncomine TCR Beta short-read assay was used to sequence the DNA from cultured CD4+ T cells. From the PCR reads, TCRdb called clonotypes with MiXCR, one entry per CDR3 protein. Among about 9,400 distinct CDR3 sequences listed, roughly 50% were seen once. This CDR3 region has 15 residues. Per the germline V gene, CDR1 is MNHEY and CDR2 is SVGAGI. The ends were cut back, 3 bases at V and 2 bases at J, with 13 bases in the middle. This clonotype came up a few times. Its antigen is not known.

The J gene is TRBJ1-1, the V gene TRBV6-5; D gene uncertain. This receptor was taken from a human donor in good health. Sequencing was performed on CD4+ T cells from blood, cultured in vitro. CDR3 in DNA: TGTGCCAGCAGTTATCTGGCCGGTGCCAACACTGAAGCTTTCTTT. This encodes CASSYLAGANTEAFF.